This T cell receptor (beta chain) emerged from a study of blood T cell repertoires in COVID-19 (dated by TCRdb to the early 2020s). Regarding the complete study: Samples from collaborators originated in the United States, Italy and Spain and spanned both the acute and convalescent phases of COVID-19. The material from the prospective study consisted of cDNA or gDNA derived from T cells, B-cell-depleted T cells, or PBMCs. The dataset comprised deeply sampled blood TCRbeta repertoires from subjects exposed to, actively infected with, or recovered from COVID-19. A freely available public database, intended as a resource for researchers studying the immune response to SARS-CoV-2, is where the repertoires were released. Samples were obtained from the ongoing ImmuneRACE study (first 160 participants) and from 1,200 or so subjects provided by 6 global collaborators. Sample metadata almost always included a de-identified subject ID, COVID-19 status, age in years and sex. HLA class I and class II types, where available, came from metadata supplied by the sample provider rather than from assay-based typing.

TCRbeta CDR3 regions were amplified from genomic DNA by means of the immunoSEQ Assay, a bias-controlled multiplex PCR. Under the source paper's analysis protocol: Nucleated cell counts per sample were estimated from amplification of reference gene primers within the assay. To quantify the absolute abundance of each unique TCRbeta CDR3 rearrangement, sequence reads were collapsed and filtered. For each sample, productive Simpson clonality was calculated as the square root of Simpson's diversity index across productive rearrangements. This is the immuneACCESS table as TCRdb keeps it, with only in-frame sequences that have V and J called. A part of the clones is gone; compared with another copy, unresolved V genes explain less than half, and the rest is unexplained. V and J calls and clone size are as listed in that table; D and trimming were resolved from the DNA. The sample profile shows more than 95,000 clones; 75% to 85% of them were found once. 8% to 10% of the sample is held by the ten biggest clonotypes.

Trimming removed 0 bases from V and 0 bases from J; the gene matches leave 0 bases unexplained. The germline V gene encodes CDR1 SGHNT and CDR2 YYREEE (reference sequence). From cysteine to phenylalanine, the CDR3 is 15 amino acids long. This entry keeps only the CDR3 DNA: 45 bases, framed from base 1. Here is what the overall study found, with its caveats: Clinical and demographic metadata were provided uncurated, with the amount varying by source and participant.

Whole blood was collected in K2EDTA tubes by collaborating institutions according to the institutions' own protocols. Collaborator samples were shipped for TCRbeta analysis as frozen whole blood, isolated PBMCs, or DNA extracted from either sample type. Remarks on this clone: The antigen it binds to is not known. No qualities accompany the bases; no much larger clone lies one base away. The sample has other DNA sequences that encode this CDR3 too.

This sequence was found in a woman aged 65 to 85 with acute or convalescent COVID-19. The receptor chain draws on TRBV5-4 and TRBJ2-1, with 7 junctional bases fitting TRBD1. Source material: peripheral blood. CDR3 protein: CASSLDRGSYNEQFF. The DNA sequence is as follows: TGTGCCAGCAGCTTGGACAGGGGCTCCTACAATGAGCAGTTCTTC.